The 26 T cell receptor beta chains in this list originate from one sample, sequenced in a study of T cells in women clearing cervical HPV infection. Assay: immunoSEQ multiplex PCR; the TCRdb copy retains only in-frame clones and omits some. The listing records roughly 49,000 clones. The sequenced sample was blood buffy coat. The origin of the receptors is a woman aged 18 to 75 with a cervical HPV16 infection that either progressed to CIN3+ or cleared (not recorded which).

Details on this clone: Read data end 3 residues before the CDR3 end; the end is taken from the germline J gene. The chain carries TRBV5-1 and TRBJ1-4; D is possibly TRBD1 (6 bases). Between the trimmed V and J ends, which lost 0 bases and 8 bases, there was a span of 11 bases. The CDR3 totals 14 residues. From germline, CDR1 is SGHRS and CDR2 YFSETQ. The CDR3 loop reads CASSLAQGREKLFF. The DNA read from the CDR3 is TGCGCCAGCAGCTTGGCCCAGGGGAGAGAAAAA. The whole variable domain, remainder taken from reference TRBV5-1 and TRBJ1-4, is KAGVTQTPRYLIKTRGQQVTLSCSPISGHRSVSWYQQTPGQGLQFLFEYFSETQRNKGNFPGRFSGRQFSNSRSEMNVSTLELGDSALYLCASSLAQGREKLFFGSGTQLSVL.

Comments on this clone: From the germline J gene comes the end of the CDR3, since the read stops 3 residues before it. The chain recombines TRBV5-1 with TRBJ2-3; 7 bases are a match to TRBD2. J was trimmed by 2 bases and V by 10 bases; bases with no gene match: 13. The CDR3 extends over 15 amino acids. CDR1 and CDR2 (germline): SGHRS, YFSETQ. The CDR3 loop is CASGRAGEYTDTQYF. The sequenced CDR3 bases are TGCGCCTCAGGGAGGGCGGGGGAATACACAGATACG.

To note about this clone: The read ends 3 residues shy of where the CDR3 ends; the end is completed using the germline J gene. V and J are TRBV27 and TRBJ2-7; 10 bases map to TRBD1. V was clipped by 6 bases and J by 4 bases; unmatched bases: 9. The CDR3 runs to 15 residues. The germline V gene encodes CDR1 MNHEY and CDR2 SMNVEV (reference sequence). The CDR3 bases that were read are TGTGCCAGCAGGGGGGTAGGACAGGGGGATTACGAG. This codes for CASRGVGQGDYE. The CDR3 in full is CASRGVGQGDYEQYF.

Notes on this clone: The read ends 3 residues shy of where the CDR3 ends; the end is completed using the germline J gene. The J gene is TRBJ2-5, the V gene TRBV4-2; 11 bases align to TRBD2. Trimming took 3 bases from V and 5 from J; bases not matched to a gene: 8. There are 16 residues in the CDR3. Germline CDR1 LGHNA, CDR2 YNFKEQ. CDR3 in amino acids: CASSQTAIAGGETQYF. CDR3 bases read: TGTGCCAGCAGCCAGACGGCTATAGCGGGGGGGGAGACC.

Details on this clone: The CDR3 goes on 3 residues after the read ends, and that part is filled in from the germline J gene. The chain combines TRBV11-1 with TRBJ2-7, with 8 positions matching TRBD2. CDR3 length equals 14 residues. The V segment lost 4 bases and the J segment 2 bases; nucleotides outside the gene matches: 4. Germline V gives CDR1 SGHAT, CDR2 FQDESV (reference sequence). CDR3 protein: CASSWRGAAYEQYF. The CDR3 bases that were read are TGTGCCAGCAGCTGGCGGGGGGCCGCCTACGAG.

Regarding this clone: The read terminates 3 residues before the CDR3 end, so the remaining end is supplied by the germline J gene. The chain joins TRBV30 to TRBJ2-2; D perhaps matches TRBD2 (6 bases). This CDR3 has 12 amino acids. CDR1 is GTSNPN and CDR2 is SVGIG in the germline V gene (reference sequence). The CDR3 bases that were read are TGTGCCTGGAGTTCCGGGGAGGAAAAG. Residues: CAWSSGEEK. The full CDR3 reads CAWSSGEEKLFF.

Note on this clone: The CDR3 goes on 3 residues after the read ends, and that part is filled in from the germline J gene. J is TRBJ2-1 and V is TRBV20-1, with no clear D. The CDR3 is made up of 11 amino acids. Germline-derived CDR1 and CDR2 are DFQATT and SNEGSKA (reference sequence). Trimming removed 6 bases from V and 8 bases from J, with 11 bases in between. CDR3 DNA, as far as it was read: TGCAGTGCCCCCCGGGTGGATGAG. Protein sequence: CSAPRVDE. The entire CDR3 reads CSAPRVDEQFF.

Turning to this clone: The read finishes 3 residues shy of the CDR3 end, and the germline J gene is used to complete it. The chain has TRBV20-1 and TRBJ2-3; D is ambiguous. The CDR3 is 11 amino acids. Germline CDR1 reads DFQATT; CDR2 reads SNEGSKA (reference sequence). Deletions cut 6 bases from V and 4 bases from J, with 8 bases between. Here the CDR3 reads CSASLADTQYF. CDR3 bases read: TGCAGTGCCTCACTCGCAGATACG.

Notes on this clone: The read ends 3 residues shy of where the CDR3 ends; the end is completed using the germline J gene. The V and J genes are TRBV5-1 and TRBJ2-5; possibly TRBD1 for D (5 bases). The germline gives CDR1 SGHRS, CDR2 YFSETQ. The CDR3 loop spans 14 amino acids. Trimming removed 0 bases from V and 3 bases from J, with 9 bases in between. CDR3 DNA (partial): TGCGCCAGCAGCTTGGCACAGGCGGAAGAGACC. Residues: CASSLAQAEET. The full CDR3 reads CASSLAQAEETQYF.

Notes on this clone: The CDR3 goes on 3 residues after the read ends, and that part is filled in from the germline J gene. The chain carries TRBV19 and TRBJ2-3; 7 nucleotides match TRBD1. The germline V gene encodes CDR1 LNHDA and CDR2 SQIVND (reference sequence). This CDR3 has 13 residues. The CDR3 loop is CASAGGPEETQYF. CDR3 DNA, as far as it was read: TGTGCCAGTGCAGGGGGTCCCGAAGAGACG.

With regard to this clone: The read terminates 3 residues before the CDR3 end, so the remaining end is supplied by the germline J gene. The chain combines TRBV20-1 with TRBJ1-5; possibly TRBD1 for D (5 bases). The CDR3 is 12 residues long. The ends were cut back, 3 bases at V and 5 bases at J, with 8 bases in the middle. The germline gives CDR1 DFQATT, CDR2 SNEGSKA (reference sequence). The covered CDR3 bases are TGCAGTGCTAGCAGGGAGGATCAGCCC. Its translation: CSASREDQP. The whole CDR3 protein is CSASREDQPQHF.

Details on this clone: The CDR3 is cut off 3 residues early in the read; its end comes from the germline J gene. The rearrangement joins TRBV7-4 to TRBJ2-1; tentatively, D is TRBD1 (6 bases). Germline CDR1 and CDR2: SGHVT and SQSDAQ. This CDR3 region has 15 residues. V lost 3 bases and J lost 9, with 18 bases in between. The CDR3 protein is CASSFPSTGFFEQFF. The CDR3 bases that were read are TGTGCCAGCAGCTTCCCATCGACAGGCTTCTTTGAG. Drawing the rest from reference TRBV7-4 and TRBJ2-1, the complete variable domain is GAGVSQSPRYKVAKRGRDVALRCDSISGHVTLYWYRQTLGQGSEVLTYSQSDAQRDKSGRPSGRFSAERPERSVSTLKIQRTEQGDSAVYLCASSFPSTGFFEQFFGPGTRLTVL.

Worth noting for this clone: The read gets to within 3 residues of the CDR3 end, and the germline J gene fills in the rest. The chain uses TRBV7-6 and TRBJ2-3, with D perhaps TRBD1 (6 bases). The germline CDR1 and CDR2 sequences are SGHVS and FNYEAQ. This CDR3 has 18 residues. The part of the CDR3 DNA that was read is TGTGCCAGCAGCTTAGTGGTGAGGCTGGGGGCTCATCAAGAGACG. It yields the protein CASSLVVRLGAHQET. The complete CDR3 protein is CASSLVVRLGAHQETQYF.

The CDR3 sequence is CASSSRGQGGYTF. The CDR3 DNA, read in part, is TGTGCCAGTAGTAGTAGGGGGCAAGGAGGC. The rearrangement joins TRBV19 to TRBJ1-2, with 7 bases identical to TRBD1. Read coverage stops 3 residues before the CDR3 terminus; the germline J gene supplies the remainder. CDR1 is LNHDA and CDR2 is SQIVND in the germline V gene (reference sequence). The CDR3 runs 13 residues.

Concerning this clone itself: Read data end 3 residues before the CDR3 end; the end is taken from the germline J gene. This sequence joins TRBV20-1 and TRBJ2-3, with D possibly TRBD1 on 5 matching bases. The CDR3 loop spans 15 amino acids. CDR1 is DFQATT, CDR2 SNEGSKA, per germline (reference sequence). V was pared by 4 bases and J by 2 bases, with 16 bases between. Here the CDR3 reads CSAIGAPENTDTQYF. Partial CDR3 DNA: TGCAGTGCTATAGGGGCCCCAGAAAACACAGATACG.

In the case of this clone: The missing CDR3 end, 3 residues past where the read stops, is filled in from the germline J gene. This chain uses TRBV20-1 with TRBJ2-3; 8 bases agree with TRBD2. The CDR3 is 15 residues long. Germline CDR1 and CDR2: DFQATT and SNEGSKA (reference sequence). The junction had 7 bases not matched to a gene; V was cut back by 3 bases and J by 2 bases. The CDR3 reads CSASIAGGSTDTQYF. The sequenced CDR3 bases are TGCAGTGCTAGTATCGCGGGGGGATCCACAGATACG.

Concerning this clone itself: The read halts 3 residues ahead of the CDR3 end, with the missing end drawn from the germline J gene. The chain links TRBV7-6 to TRBJ2-1; D gene unclear. Trimming shortened V by 5 bases and J by 5 bases, and 10 bases separated the two germline ends. The CDR3 has 13 amino acids. CDR1 and CDR2 from the germline V gene are SGHVS and FNYEAQ. Partial CDR3 DNA: TGTGCCAGCAGCCCACTCCGGGACAATGAG. It encodes CASSPLRDNE. The complete CDR3 sequence is CASSPLRDNEQFF. The variable domain in full, completed from reference TRBV7-6 and TRBJ2-1, reads GAGVSQSPRYKVTKRGQDVALRCDPISGHVSLYWYRQALGQGPEFLTYFNYEAQQDKSGLPNDRFSAERPEGSISTLTIQRTEQRDSAMYRCASSPLRDNEQFFGPGTRLTVL.

In regard to this clone: The read falls 3 residues short of the CDR3 end, and the missing part is taken from the germline J gene. The chain joins TRBV6-1 to TRBJ2-4; D possibly corresponds to TRBD2 (5 bases). This CDR3 has 13 amino acids. The germline gives CDR1 MNHNS, CDR2 SASEGT. Between the trimmed V and J ends, which lost 4 bases and 9 bases, there was a span of 13 bases. Incomplete CDR3 DNA: TGTGCCAGCAGTGTACGGACCCGGGGCATT. It translates to CASSVRTRGI. The entire CDR3 sequence reads CASSVRTRGIQYF.

About this clone: The read ends 3 residues early relative to the CDR3; the germline J gene fills the gap. The chain combines TRBV7-2 with TRBJ1-2; possibly TRBD1 for D (5 bases). This CDR3 is built from 15 residues. Germline V lookup: CDR1 SGHTA, CDR2 FQGNSA. CDR3 protein: CASSRPGLASDTYTF. The sequenced part of the CDR3 DNA is TGTGCCAGCAGTAGACCGGGACTAGCGTCTGATACC.

In the case of this clone: The read ends 3 residues before the CDR3 terminus; that terminus is restored from the germline J gene. The chain employs TRBV14 and TRBJ2-2; tentative D call: TRBD1 (6 bases). The CDR3 runs to 17 residues. The germline V gene encodes CDR1 SGHDN and CDR2 FVKESK. V was clipped by 2 bases and J by 4 bases, with 17 bases between them. The sequenced part of the CDR3 DNA is TGTGCCAGCAGCCAAAGTCTCGGCAGGGGTCCCACCGGGGAG. Protein product: CASSQSLGRGPTGE. The whole CDR3 reads CASSQSLGRGPTGELFF.

A word on this clone: This same CDR3 is encoded by further DNA sequences in the sample. CDR3 loop: CASKGGSSYNSPLHF. The sequenced part of the CDR3 DNA is TGTGCCAGCAAGGGTGGCAGCTCCTATAATTCACCC. The chain combines TRBV2 with TRBJ1-6; D unresolved. The CDR3 is cut off 3 residues early in the read; its end comes from the germline J gene. This CDR3 has 15 residues. Germline V gene data show CDR1 as SNHLY and CDR2 as FYNNEI. V lost 7 bases and J lost 0, with 10 bases in between. The full variable domain, its missing parts supplied by reference TRBV2 and TRBJ1-6, is EPEVTQTPSHQVTQMGQEVILRCVPISNHLYFYWYRQILGQKVEFLVSFYNNEISEKSEIFDDQFSVERPDGSNFTLKIRSTKLEDSAMYFCASKGGSSYNSPLHFGNGTRLTVT.

Concerning this clone itself: The missing CDR3 end, 3 residues past where the read stops, is filled in from the germline J gene. V and J are TRBV20-1 and TRBJ2-3; 7 bases are a match to TRBD1. The CDR3 covers 13 residues. Germline values: CDR1 DFQATT, CDR2 SNEGSKA (reference sequence). The part of the CDR3 DNA that was read is TGCAGTGCTAGGGACCCAGGGGGTCAGCCG. Encoded protein: CSARDPGGQP. The CDR3 reads in full as CSARDPGGQPQYF.

About this clone itself: The read terminates 3 residues before the CDR3 end, so the remaining end is supplied by the germline J gene. This sequence joins TRBV14 and TRBJ2-7, with D maybe TRBD2 (5 bases). With 10 bases removed from V and 3 bases from J, the gap between germline ends came to 16 bases. The CDR3 runs 13 residues. Looked up from germline, CDR1 is SGHDN and CDR2 is FVKESK. The CDR3 bases that were read are TGTGCCACCTCTCAGGACTTTGTCTACGAG. Protein sequence: CATSQDFVYE. The whole CDR3 is CATSQDFVYEQYF. Drawing the rest from reference TRBV14 and TRBJ2-7, the complete variable domain is EAGVTQFPSHSVIEKGQTVTLRCDPISGHDNLYWYRRVMGKEIKFLLHFVKESKQDESGMPNNRFLAERTGGTYSTLKVQPAELEDSGVYFCATSQDFVYEQYFGPGTRLTVT.

Note on this clone: Sequencing ends 3 residues short of the CDR3 end; the germline J gene provides the rest. This rearrangement joins TRBV19 to TRBJ1-6; D is perhaps TRBD1 (5 bases). Trimming removed 5 bases from V and 9 bases from J, with 11 bases in between. CDR1 is LNHDA, CDR2 SQIVND, per germline (reference sequence). CDR3 length: 13 residues. The CDR3 DNA, read in part, is TGTGCCAGTAGTTACCAGGGAAGTTCACCC. Translating it yields CASSYQGSSP. The whole CDR3 protein is CASSYQGSSPLHF.

Concerning this clone: With the read ending 3 residues before the CDR3 end, the germline J gene is used to fill in that end. This chain uses TRBV20-1 with TRBJ2-1, with 9 positions matching TRBD2. V was pared by 6 bases and J by 7 bases, with 10 bases of the junction left unmatched. Germline CDR1 and CDR2: DFQATT and SNEGSKA (reference sequence). The CDR3 length is 14 residues. The CDR3 here is CSAGRGGEWNEQFF. The CDR3 DNA, read in part, is TGCAGTGCAGGGCGGGGGGGCGAGTGGAATGAG.

Turning to this clone: The DNA ends 3 residues before the CDR3 does, and the rest of the CDR3 is filled in from the germline J gene. The V and J genes are TRBV20-1 and TRBJ2-3, with 10 nucleotides matching TRBD2. The CDR3 extends over 15 amino acids. Germline CDR1 and CDR2: DFQATT and SNEGSKA (reference sequence). The CDR3 reads CSASWGAGGQGTQYF. CDR3 DNA, as far as it was read: TGCAGTGCTAGTTGGGGAGCGGGGGGGCAGGGGACG.